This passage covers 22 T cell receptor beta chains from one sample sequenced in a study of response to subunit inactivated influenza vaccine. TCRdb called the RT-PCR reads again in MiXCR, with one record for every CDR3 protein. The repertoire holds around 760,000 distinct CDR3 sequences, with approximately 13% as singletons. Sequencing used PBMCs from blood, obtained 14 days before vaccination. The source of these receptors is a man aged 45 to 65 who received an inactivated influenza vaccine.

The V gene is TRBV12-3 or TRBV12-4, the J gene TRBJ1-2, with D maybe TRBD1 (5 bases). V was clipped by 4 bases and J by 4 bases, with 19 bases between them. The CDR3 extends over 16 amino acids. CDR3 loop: CASSSGLAVPLYGYTF. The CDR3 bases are TGTGCCAGCAGTTCAGGGTTGGCAGTCCCCCTCTATGGCTACACCTTC.

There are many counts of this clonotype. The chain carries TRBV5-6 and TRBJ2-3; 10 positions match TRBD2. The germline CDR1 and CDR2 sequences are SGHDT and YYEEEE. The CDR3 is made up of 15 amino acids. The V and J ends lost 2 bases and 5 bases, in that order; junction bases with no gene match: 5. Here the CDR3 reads CASSFSGGAGDTQYF. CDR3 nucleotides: TGTGCCAGCAGCTTCAGCGGGGGGGCCGGAGATACGCAGTATTTT.

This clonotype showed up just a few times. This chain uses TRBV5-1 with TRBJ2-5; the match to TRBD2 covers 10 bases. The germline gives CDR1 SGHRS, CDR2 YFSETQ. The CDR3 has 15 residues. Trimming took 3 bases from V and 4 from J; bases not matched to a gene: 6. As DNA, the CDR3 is TGCGCCAGCAGCTCTACTAGCGGGGAGCGAGAGACCCAGTACTTC. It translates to CASSSTSGERETQYF. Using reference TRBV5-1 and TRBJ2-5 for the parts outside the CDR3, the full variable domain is KAGVTQTPRYLIKTRGQQVTLSCSPISGHRSVSWYQQTPGQGLQFLFEYFSETQRNKGNFPGRFSGRQFSNSRSEMNVSTLELGDSALYLCASSSTSGERETQYFGPGTRLLVL.

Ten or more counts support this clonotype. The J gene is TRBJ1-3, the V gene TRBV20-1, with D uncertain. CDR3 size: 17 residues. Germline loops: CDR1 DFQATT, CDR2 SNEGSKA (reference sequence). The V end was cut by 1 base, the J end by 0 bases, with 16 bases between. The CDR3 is CSARGALDRTSGNTIYF. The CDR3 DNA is TGCAGTGCTAGAGGTGCTCTCGACCGGACCTCTGGAAACACCATATATTTT.

CDR3 sequence (DNA): TGTGCCAGCAGCCAGGCAGGGGTCGTCTACGAGCAGTACTTC. Translation: CASSQAGVVYEQYF. The chain couples TRBV3-1 to TRBJ2-7; D may be TRBD1 (6 bases). The CDR3 is 14 residues long. V lost 3 bases, J lost 3 bases, and 12 bases lay in between. Looked up from germline, CDR1 is LGHDT and CDR2 is YNNKEL (reference sequence).

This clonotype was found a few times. CDR3 bases: TGTGCCAGCAGAGAACAGGGGGCAAGAAATTCACCCCTCCACTTT. Protein product: CASREQGARNSPLHF. V and J are TRBV5-5 and TRBJ1-6, with 9 bases fitting TRBD1. The ends lost 5 bases at V and 7 bases at J; junction bases unmatched: 7. The CDR3 consists of 15 residues. Germline CDR1 and CDR2: SGHKS and YYEKEE (reference sequence).

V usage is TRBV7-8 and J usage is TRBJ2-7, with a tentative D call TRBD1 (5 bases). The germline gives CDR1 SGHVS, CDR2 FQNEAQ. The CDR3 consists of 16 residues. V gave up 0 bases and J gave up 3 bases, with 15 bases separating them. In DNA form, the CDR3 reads TGTGCCAGCAGCTTAGCTCCTTCGACAGCAAGCTACGAGCAGTACTTC. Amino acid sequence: CASSLAPSTASYEQYF.

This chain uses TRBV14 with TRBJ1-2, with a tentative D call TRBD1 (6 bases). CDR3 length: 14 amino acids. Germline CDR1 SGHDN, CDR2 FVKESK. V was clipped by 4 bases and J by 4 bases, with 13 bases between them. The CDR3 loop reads CASSPRGTAYGYTF. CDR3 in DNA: TGTGCCAGCAGCCCAAGGGGGACGGCCTATGGCTACACCTTC.

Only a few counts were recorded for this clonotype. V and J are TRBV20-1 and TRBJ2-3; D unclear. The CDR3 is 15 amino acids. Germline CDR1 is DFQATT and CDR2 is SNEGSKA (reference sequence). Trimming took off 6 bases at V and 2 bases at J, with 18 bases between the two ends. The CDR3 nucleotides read TGCAGTGCCCTCATACCCGATTGGTCCACAGATACGCAGTATTTT. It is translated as CSALIPDWSTDTQYF.

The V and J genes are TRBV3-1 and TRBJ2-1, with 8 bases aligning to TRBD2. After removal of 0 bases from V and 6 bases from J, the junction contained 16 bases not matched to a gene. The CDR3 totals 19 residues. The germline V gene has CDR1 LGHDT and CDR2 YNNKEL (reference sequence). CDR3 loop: CASSQDRLAGHLRCNEQFF. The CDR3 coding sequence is TGTGCCAGCAGCCAAGATCGGCTAGCGGGTCACCTTCGTTGCAATGAGCAGTTCTTC.

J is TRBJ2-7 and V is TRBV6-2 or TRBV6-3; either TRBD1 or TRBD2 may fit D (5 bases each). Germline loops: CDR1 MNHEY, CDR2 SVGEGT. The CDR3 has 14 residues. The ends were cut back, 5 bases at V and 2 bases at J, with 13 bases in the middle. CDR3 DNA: TGTGCCAGCAGTAACCGGGACGGACCCTACGAGCAGTACTTC. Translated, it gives CASSNRDGPYEQYF.

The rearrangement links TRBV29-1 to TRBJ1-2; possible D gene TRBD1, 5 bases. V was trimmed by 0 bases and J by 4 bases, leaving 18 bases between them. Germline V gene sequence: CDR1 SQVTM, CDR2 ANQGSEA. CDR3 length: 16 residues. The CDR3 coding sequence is TGCAGCGTTGAAGATTCGGAGGGACCCAACCTCTATGGCTACACCTTC. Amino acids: CSVEDSEGPNLYGYTF.

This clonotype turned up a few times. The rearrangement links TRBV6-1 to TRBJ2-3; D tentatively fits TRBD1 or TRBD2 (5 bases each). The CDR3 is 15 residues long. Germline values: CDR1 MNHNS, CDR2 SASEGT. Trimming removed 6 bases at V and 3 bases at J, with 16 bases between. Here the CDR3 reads CASRALRGATDTQYF. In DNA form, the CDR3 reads TGTGCCAGCAGGGCCTTGAGGGGCGCAACAGATACGCAGTATTTT.

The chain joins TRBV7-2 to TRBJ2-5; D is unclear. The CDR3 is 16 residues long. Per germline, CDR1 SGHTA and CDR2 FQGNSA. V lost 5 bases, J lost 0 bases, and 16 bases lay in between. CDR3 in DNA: TGTGCCAGCAGCCTCACCCCGGCAGTGTACCAAGAGACCCAGTACTTC. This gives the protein CASSLTPAVYQETQYF.

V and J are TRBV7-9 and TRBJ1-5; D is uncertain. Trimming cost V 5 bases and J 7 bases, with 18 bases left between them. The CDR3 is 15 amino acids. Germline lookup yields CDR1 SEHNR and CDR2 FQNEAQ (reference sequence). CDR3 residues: CASSLEAQPNQPQHF. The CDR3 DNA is TGTGCCAGCAGCCTGGAGGCCCAACCCAACCAGCCCCAGCATTTT. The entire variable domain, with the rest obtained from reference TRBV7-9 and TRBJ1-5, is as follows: DTGVSQNPRHKITKRGQNVTFRCDPISEHNRLYWYRQTLGQGPEFLTYFQNEAQLEKSRLLSDRFSAERPKGSFSTLEIQRTEQGDSAMYLCASSLEAQPNQPQHFGDGTRLSIL.

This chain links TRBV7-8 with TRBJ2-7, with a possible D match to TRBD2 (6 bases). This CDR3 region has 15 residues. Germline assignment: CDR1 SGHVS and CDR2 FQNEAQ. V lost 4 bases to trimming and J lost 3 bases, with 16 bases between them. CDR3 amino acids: CASSSSAGLLYEQYF. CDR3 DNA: TGTGCCAGCAGCTCATCAGCGGGCCTCCTCTACGAGCAGTACTTC. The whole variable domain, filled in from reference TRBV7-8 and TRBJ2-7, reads GAGVSQSPRYKVAKRGQDVALRCDPISGHVSLFWYQQALGQGPEFLTYFQNEAQLDKSGLPSDRFFAERPEGSVSTLKIQRTQQEDSAVYLCASSSSAGLLYEQYFGPGTRLTVT.

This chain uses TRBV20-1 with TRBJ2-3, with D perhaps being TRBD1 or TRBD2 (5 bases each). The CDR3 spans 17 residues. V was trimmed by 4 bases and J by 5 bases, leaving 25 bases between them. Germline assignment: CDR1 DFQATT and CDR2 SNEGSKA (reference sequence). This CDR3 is CSAIKKGLAPRIDTQYF. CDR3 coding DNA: TGCAGTGCTATTAAAAAGGGGCTAGCCCCCAGAATAGATACGCAGTATTTT.

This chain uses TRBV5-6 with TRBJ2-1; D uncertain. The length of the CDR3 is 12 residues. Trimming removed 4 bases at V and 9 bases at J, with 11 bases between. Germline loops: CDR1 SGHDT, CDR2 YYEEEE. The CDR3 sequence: CASSPRLGEQFF. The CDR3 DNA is TGTGCCAGCAGCCCCCGGCTCGGTGAGCAGTTCTTC.

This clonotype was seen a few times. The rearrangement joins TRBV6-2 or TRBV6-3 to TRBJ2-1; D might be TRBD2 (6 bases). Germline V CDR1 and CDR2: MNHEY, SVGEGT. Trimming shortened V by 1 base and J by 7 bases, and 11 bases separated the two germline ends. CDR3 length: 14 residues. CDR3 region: CASSYFGTPNEQFF. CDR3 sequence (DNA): TGTGCCAGCAGTTACTTCGGGACTCCTAATGAGCAGTTCTTC.

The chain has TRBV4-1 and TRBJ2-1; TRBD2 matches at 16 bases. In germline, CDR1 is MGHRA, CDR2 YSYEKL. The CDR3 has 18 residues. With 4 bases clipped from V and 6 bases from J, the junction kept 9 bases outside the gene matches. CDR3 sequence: CASSLTVGLAGGSNEQFF. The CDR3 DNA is TGCGCCAGCAGCCTCACTGTGGGACTAGCGGGAGGGAGCAATGAGCAGTTCTTC.

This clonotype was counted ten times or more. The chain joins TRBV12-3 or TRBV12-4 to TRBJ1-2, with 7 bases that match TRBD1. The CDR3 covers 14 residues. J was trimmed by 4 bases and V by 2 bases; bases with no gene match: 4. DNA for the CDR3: TGTGCCAGCAGTTTATCGTCAGGGGGCTATGGCTACACCTTC. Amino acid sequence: CASSLSSGGYGYTF.

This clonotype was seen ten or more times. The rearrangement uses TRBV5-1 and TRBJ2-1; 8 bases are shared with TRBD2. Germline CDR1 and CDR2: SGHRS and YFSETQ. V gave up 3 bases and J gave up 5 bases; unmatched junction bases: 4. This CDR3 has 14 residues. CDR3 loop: CASSSNSGDNEQFF. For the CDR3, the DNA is TGCGCCAGCAGCTCTAATAGCGGGGACAATGAGCAGTTCTTC.